This passage covers 20 T cell receptor beta chains from one sample sequenced in a study of cytomegalovirus exposure and HLA in healthy donors. Generated by immunoSEQ multiplex PCR, the TCRdb table keeps only in-frame clones and is missing some. The sample holds about 280,000 clones, roughly 88% seen once. The sequenced material came from PBMCs. The receptors were sampled from a woman between 18 and 29 years old in good health and CMV-seronegative.

The chain recombines TRBV7-9 with TRBJ2-7; 9 bases are shared with TRBD2. The CDR3 consists of 17 residues. The V gene end was trimmed by 1 base and the J gene end by 3 bases; junction bases not matched to a gene: 10. CDR1 SEHNR and CDR2 FQNEAQ come from the germline V gene (reference sequence). The CDR3 sequence is CASSLGGSGGRDYEQYF. The CDR3 DNA reads as TGTGCCAGCAGCTTAGGAGGGTCCGGCGGGAGGGACTACGAGCAGTACTTC.

The V call is TRBV2, the J call TRBJ1-5; TRBD1 matches 11 bases. CDR1 and CDR2 (germline): SNHLY, FYNNEI. Trimming took 6 bases from V and 6 from J; bases not matched to a gene: 7. The CDR3 runs 15 residues. DNA for the CDR3: TGTGCCAGCAGGGACGGACAGGGGGCAGGTCAGCCCCAGCATTTT. The encoded protein is CASRDGQGAGQPQHF.

The chain joins TRBV9 to TRBJ1-1; D uncertain. Germline CDR1 and CDR2: SGDLS and YYNGEE. V dropped 0 bases and J dropped 4 bases, with 10 bases sitting between them. The CDR3 runs 14 residues. CDR3 sequence reads: CASSVAGEGTEAFF. CDR3 nucleotide sequence: TGTGCCAGCAGCGTAGCTGGGGAGGGCACTGAAGCTTTCTTT. The variable domain in full, with the rest retrieved from reference TRBV9 and TRBJ1-1, is DSGVTQTPKHLITATGQRVTLRCSPRSGDLSVYWYQQSLDQGLQFLIQYYNGEERAKGNILERFSAQQFPDLHSELNLSSLELGDSALYFCASSVAGEGTEAFFGQGTRLTVV.

The genes are TRBV5-4 and TRBJ2-2, with D unresolved. Germline CDR1 reads SGHNT; CDR2 reads YYREEE (reference sequence). The CDR3 runs to 13 residues. With 7 bases removed from V and 6 bases from J, the gap between germline ends came to 13 bases. CDR3 DNA sequence: TGTGCCAGCGCATCCCTTGCGGCCGGGGAGCTGTTTTTT. It codes for CASASLAAGELFF.

The chain employs TRBV28 and TRBJ2-7, with 8 bases identical to TRBD2. This CDR3 spans 16 amino acids. V lost 5 bases, J lost 4 bases, and 13 bases stayed unmatched. Germline CDR1 MDHEN, CDR2 SYDVKM. The CDR3 DNA reads TGTGCCAGCAGTCCCAATCGACTAGCGAACAGATACGAGCAGTACTTC. Protein sequence: CASSPNRLANRYEQYF.

The chain links TRBV27 to TRBJ2-2; the match to TRBD2 covers 9 bases. Germline CDR1 is MNHEY and CDR2 is SMNVEV (reference sequence). V lost 6 bases and J lost 2; bases outside the gene matches: 7. The length of the CDR3 is 16 residues. The CDR3 loop is CASSLAGDPNTGELFF. The CDR3 DNA sequence: TGTGCCAGCAGCTTAGCGGGAGATCCCAACACCGGGGAGCTGTTTTTT.

V usage is TRBV10-3 and J usage is TRBJ2-1; 7 bases align to TRBD2. This CDR3 is 15 amino acids long. Germline V CDR1 and CDR2: ENHRY, SYGVKD. J lost 0 bases, V lost 2 bases, and 1 base had no gene match. CDR3 nucleotide sequence: TGTGCCATCAGTGAGGGCGGGAGCTCCTACAATGAGCAGTTCTTC. It codes for CAISEGGSSYNEQFF.

The J gene is TRBJ2-1, the V gene TRBV5-1, with 14 bases aligning to TRBD2. The trim removed 1 base at V and 9 bases at J, leaving 6 bases unmatched. The CDR3 runs to 16 residues. Germline V lookup: CDR1 SGHRS, CDR2 YFSETQ. CDR3 coding DNA: TGCGCCAGCAGCTTGTCCGGGACTAGCGGGAGTAGTGAGCAGTTCTTC. Encoded protein: CASSLSGTSGSSEQFF.

This rearrangement joins TRBV13 to TRBJ2-4; 8 nucleotides match TRBD2. The CDR3 is 19 amino acids. Per the germline V gene, CDR1 is PRHDT and CDR2 is FYEKMQ (reference sequence). The ends lost 3 bases at V and 3 bases at J; junction bases unmatched: 16. The CDR3 DNA sequence: TGTGCCAGCAGCTTGAAGGTCCTAGCGGGTACGTCCGGCAAAAACATTCAGTACTTC. Translating it yields CASSLKVLAGTSGKNIQYF.

The chain recombines TRBV14 with TRBJ2-5; D may be TRBD1 (6 bases). In germline, CDR1 is SGHDN, CDR2 FVKESK. V dropped 3 bases and J dropped 7 bases, with 12 bases sitting between them. The CDR3 loop spans 13 amino acids. The CDR3 here is CASSHTGYGTQYF. The DNA of the CDR3 is TGTGCCAGCAGCCATACAGGGTACGGGACCCAGTACTTC.

The gene calls are TRBV2 and TRBJ1-1; 9 bases map to TRBD1. The CDR3 consists of 14 residues. Germline assignment: CDR1 SNHLY and CDR2 FYNNEI. V dropped 6 bases and J dropped 4; count of bases not matched to a gene: 6. The CDR3 DNA sequence: TGTGCCAGCAGCGGTTACAGGGGGCTCACTGAAGCTTTCTTT. It specifies CASSGYRGLTEAFF.

The chain couples TRBV4-3 to TRBJ1-4; D possibly corresponds to TRBD1 (6 bases). Trimming stripped 0 bases from V and 4 bases from J, with 12 bases between. The CDR3 spans 16 residues. Germline CDR1 and CDR2: LGHNA and YSLEER. The CDR3 DNA reads as TGCGCCAGCAGCCAAGATGTCCGGACAGATAATGAAAAACTGTTTTTT. Translating it yields CASSQDVRTDNEKLFF.

The genes are TRBV5-4 and TRBJ2-6; unclear D gene. Deletions cut 2 bases from V and 1 base from J, with 7 bases between. The CDR3 consists of 15 residues. CDR1 and CDR2 from the germline V gene are SGHNT and YYREEE (reference sequence). CDR3 region: CASSLRRSGANVLTF. The DNA for the CDR3 is TGTGCCAGCAGCTTAAGGAGATCTGGGGCCAACGTCCTGACTTTC.

CDR3 loop: CASSVGGSVYEQYF. The CDR3 DNA reads TGTGCCAGCAGTGTCGGAGGGAGTGTGTACGAGCAGTACTTC. The V gene is TRBV25-1, the J gene TRBJ2-7, with TRBD2 as a possible D gene (6 bases). Trimming cost V 4 bases and J 4 bases, with 14 bases left between them. The CDR3 runs 14 residues. Germline values: CDR1 MGHDK, CDR2 SYGVNS.

This chain connects TRBV28 to TRBJ2-2, with 13 bases lining up with TRBD2. Trimming cost V 6 bases and J 6 bases; bases outside gene matches: 7. Germline V gene data show CDR1 as MDHEN and CDR2 as SYDVKM. The CDR3 length is 16 residues. The CDR3 spells CASSPGTSGNAGELFF. CDR3 DNA: TGTGCCAGCAGCCCCGGGACTAGCGGGAATGCCGGGGAGCTGTTTTTT.

This chain uses TRBV5-6 with TRBJ2-5; 7 nucleotides agree with TRBD1. Trimming at V came to 4 bases and at J to 5 bases, leaving 11 bases not matched to a gene. This CDR3 spans 15 amino acids. Germline V lookup: CDR1 SGHDT, CDR2 YYEEEE. CDR3 nucleotide sequence: TGTGCCAGCAGCACTTCAGGGGGAAACTCGGAGACCCAGTACTTC. Translating it yields CASSTSGGNSETQYF.

The CDR3 spells CASRVATTYNEQFF. CDR3 bases: TGTGCCAGCAGGGTAGCGACTACCTACAATGAGCAGTTCTTC. The rearrangement joins TRBV27 to TRBJ2-1; D is possibly TRBD2 (5 bases). CDR1 MNHEY and CDR2 SMNVEV come from the germline V gene (reference sequence). V gave up 6 bases and J gave up 2 bases, with 11 bases separating them. The CDR3 loop spans 14 amino acids.

This chain links TRBV18 with TRBJ2-1; no reliable D call. The CDR3 extends over 15 amino acids. V was cut by 0 bases and J by 9 bases, with 15 bases left in between. Germline V CDR1 and CDR2: KGHSH, LQKENI. Here the CDR3 reads CASSPPGGLVGEQFF. As DNA, the CDR3 is TGTGCCAGCTCACCACCGGGTGGTCTAGTTGGTGAGCAGTTCTTC.

Here the CDR3 reads CASTMTGGEGQPQHF. For the CDR3, the DNA is TGCGCCAGCACCATGACAGGGGGCGAAGGCCAGCCCCAGCATTTT. This chain joins TRBV5-1 and TRBJ1-5; 10 positions agree with TRBD1. The junction had 10 bases not matched to a gene; V was cut back by 6 bases and J by 7 bases. The germline gives CDR1 SGHRS, CDR2 YFSETQ. The CDR3 sequence is 15 residues long.

V usage is TRBV7-2 and J usage is TRBJ1-6, with no clear D. The CDR3 has 13 residues. The V gene's germline CDR1 is SGHTA and CDR2 FQGNSA. Trimming removed 5 bases from V and 9 bases from J, with 11 bases in between. CDR3 sequence (DNA): TGTGCCAGCAGCCCCGGGTTGAGTTCACCCCTCCACTTT. Translation: CASSPGLSSPLHF.